A selection of T cell receptor beta chains follows, all from one sample in a study of read filtering for tumor transcriptome and immune sequencing. TCRdb analysed the reads with MiXCR anew, one entry per CDR3 protein. The data contain roughly 38,000 distinct CDR3 sequences, 13% to 15% of them singletons. The sequenced sample consisted of a population of CD138-negative cells sorted from bone marrow. These receptor sequences come from a donor at least 40 years old with multiple myeloma. Each CDR3 is given with its conserved first and last residue. The order of the fields is V gene, clone size, D gene, J gene, CDR3 protein, CDR3 DNA. A D gene is named only where the DNA matches it firmly. Rows give clone size only sometimes, using once, few, many, or a class for an expanded clone.

>TRBV9|NA|NA|TRBJ2-3
CASSVVGRNTDTQYF
TGTGCCAGCAGCGTAGTAGGAAGGAATACAGATACGCAGTATTTT
>TRBV11-3|NA|TRBD1|TRBJ2-7
CASSLYGTANGQYF
TGTGCCAGCAGCTTATACGGGACAGCTAACGGGCAGTACTTC
>TRBV29-1|many|TRBD2|TRBJ2-3
CSVVRREIFTDTQYF
TGCAGCGTTGTGAGGCGGGAGATTTTTACAGATACGCAGTATTTT
>TRBV6-1|many|TRBD1|TRBJ2-2
CASSGPGTGNTGELFF
TGTGCCAGCAGTGGACCCGGGACAGGGAACACCGGGGAGCTGTTTTTT
>TRBV5-1|many|NA|TRBJ2-1
CASSLASFDEQFF
TGCGCCAGCAGCTTGGCCTCATTTGATGAGCAGTTCTTC
>TRBV3-1|NA|NA|TRBJ2-2
CASSRPPGTVTTGELFF
TGTGCCAGCAGCCGGCCCCCCGGGACGGTCACGACCGGGGAGCTGTTTTTT
>TRBV15|many|NA|TRBJ2-3
CATSREGTTDTQYF
TGTGCCACCAGCAGGGAGGGGACCACAGATACGCAGTATTTT
>TRBV7-9|many|NA|TRBJ1-1
CASSLAGLGLNTEAFF
TGTGCCAGCAGCTTAGCAGGGTTGGGGTTGAACACTGAAGCTTTCTTT
>TRBV3-1|many|NA|TRBJ1-5
CASSQGAGPNQPQHF
TGTGCCAGCAGCCAAGGAGCCGGTCCCAATCAGCCCCAGCATTTT
>TRBV7-6|many|TRBD1|TRBJ2-2
CASSLGTGGFGNTGELFF
TGTGCCAGCAGCCTTGGGACAGGGGGCTTTGGTAACACCGGGGAGCTGTTTTTT
>TRBV7-3|many|NA|TRBJ2-7
CASSSATGEQYF
TGTGCCAGCAGCTCCGCGACTGGCGAGCAGTACTTC
>TRBV10-2|NA|NA|TRBJ2-3
CASGRTSTDTQYF
TGCGCCAGCGGCCGGACTAGCACAGATACGCAGTATTTT
>TRBV7-8|many|NA|TRBJ2-7
CASSPRQFSYEQYF
TGTGCCAGCAGCCCGAGACAGTTCTCCTACGAGCAGTACTTC
>TRBV7-2|many|NA|TRBJ1-1
CASSGWTGHTEAFF
TGTGCCAGCAGCGGATGGACCGGGCACACTGAAGCTTTCTTT
>TRBV28|few|NA|TRBJ1-1
CASSSPGKGNTEAFF
TGTGCCAGCAGTTCTCCAGGGAAGGGGAACACTGAAGCTTTCTTT
>TRBV28|many|NA|TRBJ2-6
CASSPTGRGFSGANVLTF
TGTGCAAGCAGTCCCACAGGCCGGGGGTTTTCTGGGGCCAACGTCCTGACTTTC
>TRBV6-1|few|TRBD1|TRBJ2-1
CASSKRDREGEQFF
TGTGCCAGCAGTAAGCGGGACAGGGAGGGTGAGCAGTTCTTC
>TRBV11-3|many|TRBD2|TRBJ2-3
CASSSTRLAGWADTQYF
TGTGCCAGCAGCTCCACCCGACTAGCGGGATGGGCAGATACGCAGTATTTT
>TRBV28|many|NA|TRBJ1-5
CASSPRGPQHF
TGTGCCAGCAGTCCCCGGGGGCCCCAGCATTTT
>TRBV6-6|many|NA|TRBJ1-2
CASRPLDREGYGYTF
TGTGCCAGCAGGCCTCTCGATCGGGAGGGCTATGGCTACACCTTC
>TRBV28|many|NA|TRBJ1-2
CASSRGRYGYTF
TGTGCCAGCAGCCGGGGGAGGTATGGCTACACCTTC
>TRBV7-2|many|TRBD2|TRBJ2-3
CASSLFASGSAADTQYF
TGTGCCAGCAGCTTATTTGCCAGCGGGAGTGCAGCAGATACGCAGTATTTT
>TRBV5-1|NA|NA|TRBJ2-3
CASSLDVDTQYF
TGCGCCAGCAGCTTGGATGTAGATACGCAGTATTTT
>TRBV19|many|TRBD2|TRBJ2-5
CASSTTGTSGAETQYF
TGTGCCAGTAGTACAACCGGGACTAGCGGGGCAGAGACCCAGTACTTC
>TRBV18|many|TRBD1|TRBJ2-1
CASSPGQGVYEQFF
TGTGCCAGCTCACCGGGACAGGGGGTTTATGAGCAGTTCTTC
>TRBV2|many|TRBD1|TRBJ2-1
CASRLEDRGEFF
TGTGCCAGCAGACTCGAGGACAGGGGGGAGTTCTTC
>TRBV5-1|many|NA|TRBJ1-5
CASSLLGYDNQPQHF
TGCGCCAGCAGCTTGTTAGGGTATGACAATCAGCCCCAGCATTTT
>TRBV24-1|many|TRBD1|TRBJ2-4
CATSDSYDRGDKAKNIQYF
TGTGCCACCAGTGATTCATACGACAGGGGTGATAAAGCCAAAAACATTCAGTACTTC
>TRBV20-1|many|NA|TRBJ2-3
CSASRGGGADTQYF
TGCAGTGCTAGTAGGGGAGGGGGAGCAGATACGCAGTATTTT
>TRBV5-4|many|TRBD2|TRBJ2-1
CASSFLAVNEQFF
TGTGCCAGCAGCTTCCTAGCGGTCAATGAGCAGTTCTTC
>TRBV5-1|many|TRBD1|TRBJ2-7
CASTTRGTGVYEQYF
TGCGCCAGCACCACCCGGGGGACAGGAGTTTACGAGCAGTACTTC
>TRBV4-1|many|TRBD1|TRBJ1-1
CASSQDPQGAITEAFF
TGCGCCAGCAGCCAAGATCCGCAGGGGGCTATCACTGAAGCTTTCTTT